This TCR beta chain was captured in a study of beta chain features in type 1 diabetes. Broader study findings: Possibly, sequencing cDNA over-represented cells that had high TCR expression levels. Junctions at VDJ sites from type 1 diabetes patients had fewer insertions and more deletions. Shorter TCRB CDR3s, moderately but significantly so, marked every one of the four CD4+ subsets in Type 1 diabetes patients.

Points on this clone: Its target is not known.

As every portion of the isolated RNA was reverse transcribed, the sequencing read expressed TCRB transcripts. The protocol was immunoSEQ multiplex PCR, while the TCRdb copy is restricted to in-frame clones and leaves out a portion. This repertoire shows about 140,000 clones, approximately 9.8% found once; its top ten account for approximately 0.69%. The TCR originated in a woman between 35 and 50 years old in good health. Sequenced sample: central memory CD4+ T cells from blood.

The CDR3 here is CASSYFVFGREDEQFF. The CDR3 DNA reads TGTGCCAGCAGTTACTTTGTCTTCGGCAGGGAGGATGAGCAGTTCTTC. J is TRBJ2-1 and V is TRBV6-5, with TRBD2 as a possible D gene (6 bases). Deletions cut 1 base from V and 8 bases from J, with 18 bases between. CDR1 and CDR2 (germline): MNHEY, SVGAGI. The CDR3 covers 16 residues.